This paragraph covers one T cell receptor (beta chain) sequence. The antigen it binds to is not known. Base quality data are lacking; no much larger clone is found one base away. Each collaborating institution followed its own protocols to collect whole blood in K2EDTA tubes. For TCRbeta analysis, collaborators shipped samples as frozen whole blood, isolated PBMCs, or DNA extracted from either of those sample types. The data are from a study of blood T cell repertoires in COVID-19 (dated by TCRdb to about 2020). With regard to the full study: Samples from collaborators originated in the United States, Italy and Spain and spanned both the acute and convalescent phases of COVID-19. Subjects who had been exposed to COVID-19, were actively infected with it, or had recovered from it provided the deeply sampled blood TCRbeta repertoires that made up the dataset. Where available, HLA class I and class II types were taken from metadata supplied by the sample provider and were not determined by assay-based typing. The sample metadata nearly always contained a de-identified subject ID, COVID-19 status, age in years and sex. The repertoires were released in a freely available public database intended as a resource for research on the immune response to SARS-CoV-2. The prospective study material was composed of cDNA or gDNA derived from T cells, B-cell-depleted T cells, or PBMCs. Samples came from the ongoing ImmuneRACE study (first 160 participants) plus 1,254 subjects from 6 global collaborators. Study-level results and caveats: How much clinical and demographic metadata was included differed by source and by participant, and the metadata was provided uncurated.

TCRbeta CDR3 regions were amplified from genomic DNA using the immunoSEQ Assay, a bias-controlled multiplex PCR. As for the original processing: The number of nucleated cells in each sample was estimated from the amplification of reference gene primers within the assay. Sequence reads were collapsed and filtered to measure the absolute abundance of every unique TCRbeta CDR3 rearrangement. For each sample, productive Simpson clonality was calculated as the square root of Simpson's diversity index over productive rearrangements. TCRdb carries this immuneACCESS record with in-frame sequences only. Its versions omit some clonotypes, under half of them owing to an unresolved V gene in the studies checked, with the rest unexplained. V and J calls and clone size come straight from that table; D and trimming were deduced from the DNA. A total of roughly 100,000 clones appear in this sample, roughly four fifths of them only once. The ten largest clones capture 9.4% of the sample.

In the germline V gene, CDR1 corresponds to SGHDN and CDR2 to FVKESK. The germline V end is reduced by 1 base and the J end by 5 bases; junction bases left unmatched: 7. The CDR3 runs 17 residues from the cysteine to the phenylalanine. Just CDR3 DNA is preserved here, 51 bases in frame from base 1. The sequencing sample was made of peripheral blood. This chain joins TRBV14 to TRBJ2-2, with TRBD2 matching 10 junction bases. The TCR sequence derives from a woman aged 70-85 years with acute or convalescent COVID-19. The CDR3 protein sequence reads: CASSQALAGVRTGELFF. The DNA reads as follows: TGTGCCAGCAGCCAAGCGCTAGCGGGAGTAAGAACCGGGGAGCTGTTTTTT.